The clone carrying this T cell receptor beta chain was detected many times. Its antigen is not known. This sample was taken from a study of CD8 T cells in ankylosing spondylitis. Study outcomes and limitations: In ankylosing spondylitis blood, a motif of 7 to 9 highly homologous TCR beta variants appeared characteristic.

Quantitative molecular-barcoded 5'-RACE generated the TCR beta libraries. Each CDR3 protein gets one entry after TCRdb re-called the 5' RACE reads with MiXCR. The table lists fewer than 750,000 distinct CDR3 sequences, 19% of them singletons, with under 20% in the top ten. The ends were cut back, 6 bases at V and 4 bases at J, with 12 bases in the middle. The CDR3 extends over 13 amino acids. The source material was blood, either unsorted or a sorted T cell fraction (not recorded which). The V gene is TRBV12-3 or TRBV12-4, the J gene TRBJ1-2; D is perhaps TRBD1 (5 bases). The sequence came from a male donor with ankylosing spondylitis. This CDR3 reads CASRPDSFYGYTF. Here the CDR3 DNA reads TGTGCCAGCAGGCCAGACAGTTTCTATGGCTACACCTTC.